This T cell receptor beta chain was observed in a study of T cell repertoires in cytomegalovirus infection. As for the study in general: The authors relied on CMV epitopes, both recently identified HLA-C-restricted and well-studied HLA-B-restricted. TCR beta signatures that were public indicated CMV infection and matching HLA type. Study results and caveats: HLA-C-restricted CMV clonotypes gave the most frequent clonotype in two of eight donors. Public TCR beta family frequency separated CMV-and-HLA carriers, including in an independent cohort.

V shed 1 base and J shed 0 bases, with 3 bases lying between them. CDR1 is LGHDT and CDR2 is YNNKEL in the germline V gene (reference sequence). The CDR3 is 13 residues long. This clonotype has a count of ten or more. Its specificity is unknown. Each CDR3 protein is one row after TCRdb ran MiXCR on the reads. The sample yields roughly 920,000 distinct CDR3 sequences, approximately 32% seen once. The sequence was obtained from a human donor in good health (CMV status not recorded). Some clones in this sample may be carry-over from other donors' samples. Here the sequenced sample was cultured CD8+ T cells from PBMCs, taken from culture after CMV antigen stimulation. The J gene is TRBJ1-1, the V gene TRBV3-1; no clear D. CDR3 nucleotides: TGTGCCAGCAGCCAAGTTCTGAACACTGAAGCTTTCTTT. It encodes CASSQVLNTEAFF.